This T cell receptor (beta chain) came from a study of CD8 T cells in ankylosing spondylitis (TCRdb year 2017). With regard to the full study: The study profiled T cell receptor beta repertoires in healthy donors and ankylosing spondylitis patients to find disease-linked TCR variants. In total, the full study cohort was made up of 108 healthy donors and 25 to 30 ankylosing spondylitis patients. Peripheral blood samples were taken, and synovial fluid was additionally collected from ankylosing spondylitis patients.

The germline V gene specifies SGHTA as CDR1 and FQGTGA as CDR2. The V end gives up 1 base and the J end 4 bases, leaving 3 bases in the junction not matched to a gene. The CDR3 goes from the cysteine to the phenylalanine over 17 residues. Only the CDR3 DNA stays, 51 bases, in frame from base 1. Points on this clonotype: The antigen it binds to is not known. No much larger clonotype is one base removed from it; base qualities were not supplied.

This sample was sequenced with an Illumina HiSeq 2500. TCR beta libraries were prepared by quantitative 5'-RACE with molecular barcodes. As for the authors' bioinformatics: Disease-linked TCR variants were identified with a new computational method built on a probabilistic model of VDJ rearrangement. In TCRdb, the public reads were trimmed at Q25 with fastp and aligned with MiXCR, with productive beta chains retained. Rows are combined by CDR3 protein, so each entry shows the most common genes and DNA. The V and J calls and clone size are TCRdb's, not the authors'. This sample lists 150,000 to 200,000 distinct CDR3 sequences; 15% to 20% were detected once. Roughly 7.7% of the sample belongs to the ten largest clones. The full study reports these points: The disease-linked clones were reported to be significantly enriched in matched synovial fluid samples from ankylosing spondylitis patients. Some motif variants were previously reported in synovial fluid and blood of reactive arthritis patients, suggesting common disease-initiation mechanisms. Blood from ankylosing spondylitis patients appeared to be characterized by a TCR beta motif composed of eight highly homologous amino acid variants. A CD8+ phenotype was shown by the disease-linked clones, which were found at relatively low frequencies in peripheral blood.

This sequence originates from a male donor with ankylosing spondylitis or in good health (not recorded which). The sequence is built from TRBV7-3 and TRBJ2-3, and 15 junctional nucleotides match TRBD2. The specimen was blood, either unsorted or a sorted T cell fraction (not recorded which). The CDR3 corresponds to CASSLKGTSGRPDTQYF. The nucleotide sequence is TGTGCCAGCAGCTTAAAAGGGACTAGCGGGAGGCCAGATACGCAGTATTTT.